This T cell receptor (beta chain) comes out of a study of blood T cell repertoires in COVID-19 (dated by TCRdb to 2019 to 2021). Looking at the study overall: Samples from collaborators originated in the United States, Italy and Spain and spanned both the acute and convalescent phases of COVID-19. Deeply sampled blood TCRbeta repertoires from subjects exposed to, actively infected with, or recovered from COVID-19 were included in the dataset. The repertoires were made available in a free public database intended to serve as a resource for research on the immune response to SARS-CoV-2. The material from the prospective study consisted of cDNA or gDNA derived from T cells, B-cell-depleted T cells, or PBMCs. Samples were obtained from the ongoing ImmuneRACE study (first 160 participants) and from roughly 1,300 subjects provided by 6 global collaborators. A de-identified subject ID, COVID-19 status, age in years and sex were almost always included in the sample metadata. Where HLA class I and class II types were available, the types were taken from metadata supplied by the sample provider, not from assay-based typing.

Beyond this particular receptor, the publication reports: The quantity of clinical and demographic metadata differed by source and by participant and was supplied without curation.

Whole blood was collected in K2EDTA tubes by collaborating institutions according to the institutions' own protocols. For TCRbeta analysis, collaborators shipped samples in one of three forms: frozen whole blood, isolated PBMCs, or DNA extracted from either of those sample types. Concerning this clone itself: There is no known antigen for this receptor. Base qualities are not provided; no much larger clone lies one nucleotide away.

TCRbeta CDR3 regions were amplified from genomic DNA by means of the immunoSEQ Assay, a bias-controlled multiplex PCR. The paper's data handling went like this. The number of nucleated cells in each sample was estimated by amplification of reference gene primers within the assay. To quantify the absolute abundance of each unique TCRbeta CDR3 rearrangement, sequence reads were collapsed and filtered. For each sample, productive Simpson clonality was calculated by taking the square root of Simpson's diversity index across productive rearrangements. This immuneACCESS table, as held by TCRdb, lists in-frame sequences with V and J called but not all clones. Of the missing ones, under half trace to an unresolved V gene in checked studies; the others have no known cause. The V and J calls and the clone size are those of that table, but D and trimming were determined from the DNA. The sample table holds some 70,000 clones, of which roughly 88% were seen once. The ten largest clonotypes hold approximately 8.4% of the sample.

The sample consisted of peripheral blood. The TCR originated in a man aged 30 to 45 with acute or convalescent COVID-19.

In nucleotides, the sequence is TGTGCCAGCAGCCCAGCGGCGGGAGTCCCCTACGAGCAGTACTTC. This yields the protein CASSPAAGVPYEQYF. The V and J genes are TRBV7-3 and TRBJ2-7, and 7 junctional nucleotides match TRBD2. Unmatched junction bases come to 9, with V trimmed by 5 bases and J by 2 bases. The CDR3 covers 15 residues, taking in both the cysteine and the phenylalanine. Only CDR3 DNA remains: 45 bases, in frame from the first base. The germline V gene yields SGHTA for CDR1 and FQGTGA for CDR2.